The clone carrying this T cell receptor beta chain was recorded many times. Its specificity is unknown. The V gene lost 0 bases and the J gene lost 5 bases, with 8 bases spanning the gap. The CDR3 is 14 amino acids. Germline V gene lookup returns CDR1 SGHDT and CDR2 YYEEEE. The data originate from a study of T-cell reconstitution after alpha-beta-depleted transplantation in children. A TCRbeta library incorporating unique molecular identifiers was prepared. Each CDR3 protein gets one entry after TCRdb re-called the PCR reads with MiXCR. The table lists approximately 300,000 distinct CDR3 sequences, 6% to 10% of them singletons. Overall study results and limits: Fresh T-cell production supplied most of the T-cell counts and diversity seen one year after transplant. Two months or so post-transplant, alpha-beta T cells reportedly derived from several hundred expanded graft clones.

This chain links TRBV5-6 with TRBJ2-2; D ambiguous. This sample comprised peripheral blood, obtained 360 days after TCRalphabeta/CD19-depleted stem cell transplant. The origin of this receptor is a female patient aged 2-10 years who had a stem cell transplant for Fanconi anemia, so the T cells may come from the graft donor. As DNA, the CDR3 is TGTGCCAGCAGCTTGGGAGAGTTGACCGGGGAGCTGTTTTTT. It yields the protein CASSLGELTGELFF.